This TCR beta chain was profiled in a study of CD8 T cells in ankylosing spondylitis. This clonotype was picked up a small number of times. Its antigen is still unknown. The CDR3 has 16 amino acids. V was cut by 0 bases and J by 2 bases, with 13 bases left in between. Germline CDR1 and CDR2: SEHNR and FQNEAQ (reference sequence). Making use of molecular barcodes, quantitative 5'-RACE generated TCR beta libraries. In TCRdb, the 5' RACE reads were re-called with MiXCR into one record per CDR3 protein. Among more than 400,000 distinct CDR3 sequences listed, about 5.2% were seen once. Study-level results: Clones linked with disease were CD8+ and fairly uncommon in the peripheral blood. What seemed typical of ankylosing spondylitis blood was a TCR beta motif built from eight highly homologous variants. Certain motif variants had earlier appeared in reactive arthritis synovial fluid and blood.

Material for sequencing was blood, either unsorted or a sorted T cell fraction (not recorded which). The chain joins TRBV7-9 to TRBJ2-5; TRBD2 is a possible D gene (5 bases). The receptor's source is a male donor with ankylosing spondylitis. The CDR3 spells CASSLARVAGQETQYF. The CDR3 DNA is TGTGCCAGCAGCTTAGCGAGGGTAGCTGGGCAAGAGACCCAGTACTTC. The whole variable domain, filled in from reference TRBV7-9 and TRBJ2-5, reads DTGVSQNPRHKITKRGQNVTFRCDPISEHNRLYWYRQTLGQGPEFLTYFQNEAQLEKSRLLSDRFSAERPKGSFSTLEIQRTEQGDSAMYLCASSLARVAGQETQYFGPGTRLLVL.